This T cell receptor beta chain originates from a study of vaccination and CD4 T cells after COVID-19. This clonotype was counted only a few times. Its antigen remains unidentified. Cultured CD4+ T-cell DNA underwent Oncomine TCR Beta short-read sequencing. TCRdb re-called the PCR reads with MiXCR, one entry per CDR3 protein. The data show several thousand distinct CDR3 sequences, under 45% seen once. The CDR3 covers 14 residues. The V gene's germline CDR1 is MGHDK and CDR2 SYGVNS. V shed 8 bases, J shed 3 bases, and the junction held 6 bases outside the gene matches. The sample's treatment: approximately 9-day PBMC culture with coronavirus spike peptide pools or control peptides (ViraFEST assay). The unexposed donor gave CD4+ T cells before the COVID-19 pandemic (2011-2018). Cultures of PBMCs, roughly 2.1 million per well, were set up with 10 IU/ml IL-2 and roughly 9.5 ug/ml peptide pools.

The TCR sequence derives from a human donor in good health. The chain joins TRBV25-1 to TRBJ1-5, with 8 positions matching TRBD1. Material for sequencing was CD4+ T cells from blood, cultured in vitro. The CDR3 is CASRGQGVNQPQHF. The CDR3 nucleotides are TGTGCCAGCCGAGGACAGGGAGTCAATCAGCCCCAGCATTTT.